The clone carrying this T cell receptor beta chain occurred once. This specimen belongs to a study of blood T cell repertoires in COVID-19. On the study more broadly: T cells, B-cell-depleted T cells, or PBMCs provided the cDNA or gDNA that served as material.

Profiled with immunoSEQ multiplex PCR; TCRdb holds only in-frame clones, not every one. The sample has around 310,000 clones, approximately 92% seen once. The CDR3 sequence is 14 residues long. Trimming pared 7 bases from V and 7 bases from J, leaving 19 bases between. From germline, CDR1 is SGHVS and CDR2 FQNEAQ. This chain connects TRBV7-8 to TRBJ1-2, with D unresolved. Sequencing was carried out using peripheral blood. The clonotype comes from a woman in her 30s with COVID-19, enrolled during active disease. The CDR3 nucleotides are TGTGCCAGCACGGGAGAATCCCCCCGCTTTGGCTACACCTTC. Amino acids: CASTGESPRFGYTF.